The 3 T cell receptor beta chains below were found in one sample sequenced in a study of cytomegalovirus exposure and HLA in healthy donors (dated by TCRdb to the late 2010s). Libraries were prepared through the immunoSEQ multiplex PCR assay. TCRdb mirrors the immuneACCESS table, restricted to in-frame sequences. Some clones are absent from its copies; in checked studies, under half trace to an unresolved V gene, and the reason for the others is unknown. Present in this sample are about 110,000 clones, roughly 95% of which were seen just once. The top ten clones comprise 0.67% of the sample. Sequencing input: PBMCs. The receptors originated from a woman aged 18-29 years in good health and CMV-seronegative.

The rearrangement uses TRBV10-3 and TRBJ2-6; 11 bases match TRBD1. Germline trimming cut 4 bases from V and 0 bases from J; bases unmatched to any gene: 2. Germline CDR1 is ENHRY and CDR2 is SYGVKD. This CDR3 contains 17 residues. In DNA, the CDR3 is TGTGCCATCAGTGGGGGGACAGGGGGCTCTGGGGCCAACGTCCTGACTTTC. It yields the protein CAISGGTGGSGANVLTF.

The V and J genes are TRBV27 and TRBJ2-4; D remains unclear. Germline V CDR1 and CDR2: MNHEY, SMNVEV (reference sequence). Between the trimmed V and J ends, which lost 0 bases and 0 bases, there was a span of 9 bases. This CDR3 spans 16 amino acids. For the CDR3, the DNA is TGTGCCAGCAGTTTATCGGCCCAGATAGCCAAAAACATTCAGTACTTC. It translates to CASSLSAQIAKNIQYF.

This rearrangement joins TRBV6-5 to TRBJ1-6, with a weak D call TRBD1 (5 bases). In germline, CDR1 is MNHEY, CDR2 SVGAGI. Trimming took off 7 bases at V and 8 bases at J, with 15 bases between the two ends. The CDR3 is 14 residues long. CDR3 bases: TGTGCCAGCACCTACACCCGACAGTATTCACCCCTCCACTTT. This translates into CASTYTRQYSPLHF.